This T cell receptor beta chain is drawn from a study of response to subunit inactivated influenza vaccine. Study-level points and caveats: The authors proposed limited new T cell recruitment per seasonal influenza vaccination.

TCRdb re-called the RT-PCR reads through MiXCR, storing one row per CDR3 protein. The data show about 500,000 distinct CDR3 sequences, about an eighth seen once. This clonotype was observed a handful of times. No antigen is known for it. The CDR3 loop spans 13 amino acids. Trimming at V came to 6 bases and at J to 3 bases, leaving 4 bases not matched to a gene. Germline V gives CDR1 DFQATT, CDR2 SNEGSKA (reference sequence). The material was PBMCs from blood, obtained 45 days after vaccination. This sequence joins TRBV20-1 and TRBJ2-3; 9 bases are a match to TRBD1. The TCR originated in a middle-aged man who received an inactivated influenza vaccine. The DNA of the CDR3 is TGCAGTGCCTACGGGACAGGGACAGATACGCAGTATTTT. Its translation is CSAYGTGTDTQYF.